This entry concerns a single T cell receptor (beta chain). V lost 4 bases and J 0 bases, leaving 20 bases between the germline ends. The V gene's germline CDR1 is SGHTA and CDR2 FQGNSA. The CDR3 runs 18 residues. The record originates from a study of blood T cell repertoires in COVID-19. Looking at the study overall: The United States, Italy and Spain provided the acute and convalescent COVID-19 samples. From T cells, B-cell-depleted T cells, or PBMCs came the material, which was cDNA or gDNA.

In the original workflow: Scientists estimated how many nucleated cells there were by amplifying reference gene primers. Repertoires were generated with immunoSEQ multiplex PCR, while TCRdb's copy carries only in-frame clones and drops some. Clone size and V and J calls were adopted from that table, with D and trimming inferred from the DNA. The repertoire holds fewer than 100,000 clones, with around nine tenths as singletons. The rearrangement joins TRBV7-2 to TRBJ2-3, with a tentative D call TRBD2 (6 bases). The source material was peripheral blood. The sequence derives from an elderly woman with acute or convalescent COVID-19. The CDR3: CASSSPLLREPSTDTQYF. The CDR3 DNA follows: TGTGCCAGCAGCTCCCCCCTTCTGCGGGAACCTAGCACAGATACGCAGTATTTT.